Below, 7 T cell receptor beta chains from the same sample are listed, as sequenced in a study of radiation and T cells in renal cell carcinoma. Clones were sequenced by immunoSEQ multiplex PCR, and TCRdb holds only the in-frame ones, with some missing. The sample shows fewer than 55,000 clones, roughly 78% of them seen only once. Noted time point: blood 2 weeks post-SBRT. Treatment in this sample: 15 Gy SBRT to primary tumor, nephrectomy 4 weeks later. This specimen was blood, taken from a patient whose treatment included radiotherapy and nephrectomy. The receptors originated from a woman in her 70s with renal cell carcinoma.

J is TRBJ2-3 and V is TRBV6-5, with D perhaps TRBD1 or TRBD2 (5 bases each). Germline V lookup: CDR1 MNHEY, CDR2 SVGAGI. This CDR3 spans 15 amino acids. Trimming took 5 bases from V and 3 from J, leaving 15 bases between them. The CDR3 DNA reads TGTGCCAGCAGTCTGACGAGGGGATTTACAGATACGCAGTATTTT. Its translation is CASSLTRGFTDTQYF.

The V call is TRBV5-1, the J call TRBJ2-3; 10 bases fit TRBD1. Germline V gene sequence: CDR1 SGHRS, CDR2 YFSETQ. The V and J ends lost 5 bases and 2 bases, in that order; junction bases with no gene match: 8. There are 16 residues in the CDR3. The CDR3 DNA reads TGCGCCAGCAGTTTACCCGGGACAGGGGTCACAGATACGCAGTATTTT. It specifies CASSLPGTGVTDTQYF.

V is TRBV5-5 and J is TRBJ1-5, with 10 bases fitting TRBD1. The J segment lost 9 bases and the V segment lost 4 bases, leaving 4 bases of the junction unmatched. Germline V gives CDR1 SGHKS, CDR2 YYEKEE (reference sequence). The CDR3 is made up of 13 amino acids. CDR3 DNA: TGTGCCAGCAGCCTGGGACAGGGGCGGCCCCAGCATTTT. Translating gives CASSLGQGRPQHF.

The chain is built from TRBV7-8 and TRBJ2-3, with a weak D call TRBD1 (6 bases). V dropped 6 bases and J dropped 2 bases, with 12 bases sitting between them. The CDR3 loop spans 14 amino acids. In germline, CDR1 is SGHVS, CDR2 FQNEAQ. The CDR3 DNA is TGTGCCAGCAGGGTAGGGGGTGACACAGATACGCAGTATTTT. Translating gives CASRVGGDTDTQYF.

The rearrangement links TRBV6-1 to TRBJ2-1; D is unresolved. Trimming removed 2 bases from V and 5 bases from J, with 4 bases in between. The CDR3 runs 12 residues. From germline, CDR1 is MNHNS and CDR2 SASEGT. The chain's CDR3 is CASSESNNEQFF. DNA of the CDR3: TGTGCCAGCAGTGAATCGAACAATGAGCAGTTCTTC.

The CDR3 coding sequence is TGTGCCAGCAGATCATCCGGGTCCGGTTATGGCTACACCTTC. It codes for CASRSSGSGYGYTF. The rearrangement joins TRBV5-6 to TRBJ1-2, with D unresolved. The germline V gene encodes CDR1 SGHDT and CDR2 YYEEEE. The CDR3 runs to 14 residues. The V and J ends lost 5 bases and 5 bases respectively, with 16 bases between them.

This clone was seen a single time. The J gene is TRBJ2-2, the V gene TRBV27; TRBD1 matches at 7 bases. V was pared by 8 bases and J by 1 base, with 7 bases of the junction left unmatched. The CDR3 extends over 15 amino acids. Germline CDR1 is MNHEY and CDR2 is SMNVEV (reference sequence). CDR3 nucleotide sequence: TGTGCCAGCTACCCGAGGACAGGGAACACCGGGGAGCTGTTTTTT. Amino acids: CASYPRTGNTGELFF.